This T cell receptor (beta chain) was documented in a study of CD8 T cells in ankylosing spondylitis. Study findings and constraints: Made up of about eight highly homologous variants, a TCR beta motif appeared characteristic of ankylosing spondylitis blood. CD8+ by phenotype, disease-linked clones were relatively rare in peripheral blood. Significant enrichment of disease-linked clones was reportedly seen in matched ankylosing spondylitis synovial fluid. In reactive arthritis synovial fluid and blood, some motif variants had been reported before.

TCRdb itself ran the 5' RACE reads through MiXCR, one entry per CDR3 protein. Of 750,000 to 850,000 distinct CDR3 sequences listed, about 10% were seen once; the top ten hold 0.51%. This CDR3 is 14 amino acids long. The V end was cut by 4 bases, the J end by 1 base, with 10 bases between. Per the germline V gene, CDR1 is LGHNA and CDR2 is YNFKEQ. This clonotype was recorded a few times. Its antigen remains unknown. The clonotype originates from a male donor with ankylosing spondylitis. What was sequenced was blood, either unsorted or a sorted T cell fraction (not recorded which). The chain links TRBV4-2 to TRBJ2-5, with D hard to call. CDR3 amino acids: CASSRTVFQETQYF. In nucleotides, the CDR3 is TGTGCCAGCAGCCGAACAGTTTTCCAAGAGACCCAGTACTTC.